Below, 5 T cell receptor beta chains from the same sample are listed, as sequenced in a study of early T cells in non-severe SARS-CoV-2 infection. One entry per CDR3 protein, called by TCRdb with MiXCR from the 5' RACE reads. The data hold about 68,000 distinct CDR3 sequences, with about a tenth observed a single time. Sequenced sample: whole blood. Source of these receptors: an adult who was a healthcare worker with PCR-confirmed SARS-CoV-2 infection or an uninfected control (not recorded which).

The J gene is TRBJ2-3, the V gene TRBV18, with D unclear. This CDR3 is built from 15 residues. Trimming pared 0 bases from V and 1 base from J, leaving 8 bases between. Germline lookup yields CDR1 KGHSH and CDR2 LQKENI. Here the CDR3 DNA reads TGTGCCAGCTCACCACCTTCGGCAGGCACAGATACGCAGTATTTT. Amino acids: CASSPPSAGTDTQYF. Variable domain in full (rest from reference TRBV18 and TRBJ2-3): NAGVMQNPRHLVRRRGQEARLRCSPMKGHSHVYWYRQLPEEGLKFMVYLQKENIIDESGMPKERFSAEFPKEGPSILRIQQVVRGDSAAYFCASSPPSAGTDTQYFGPGTRLTVL.

The gene calls are TRBV5-1 and TRBJ2-2; no definite D call. The length of the CDR3 is 12 residues. The germline V gene encodes CDR1 SGHRS and CDR2 YFSETQ. V was trimmed by 5 bases and J by 4 bases, leaving 6 bases between them. CDR3 sequence: CASRVFTGELFF. The CDR3 bases are TGCGCCAGCAGAGTCTTCACCGGGGAGCTGTTTTTT.

The CDR3 nucleotides are TGCGCCAGCAGCTTACGCCAGCGGGTAGAGACCCAGTACTTC. Translating it yields CASSLRQRVETQYF. The rearrangement links TRBV5-1 to TRBJ2-5, with D possibly being TRBD2 (6 bases). V gave up 2 bases and J gave up 4 bases, with 12 bases separating them. Germline CDR1 SGHRS, CDR2 YFSETQ. This CDR3 region has 14 residues.

This clonotype has more than one count but fewer than ten. This rearrangement joins TRBV29-1 to TRBJ2-7; tentatively, D is TRBD1 or TRBD2 (6 bases each). V lost 4 bases and J lost 0, with 13 bases in between. This CDR3 spans 14 amino acids. Germline CDR1 and CDR2: SQVTM and ANQGSEA. The CDR3 DNA reads as TGCAGCGTTGTAGGGGGGAGAAACTCCTACGAGCAGTACTTC. Translating it yields CSVVGGRNSYEQYF.

In its sample, this clonotype was seen a few times. The chain joins TRBV12-3 or TRBV12-4 to TRBJ2-1; D not resolved. Trimming pared 3 bases from V and 10 bases from J, leaving 13 bases between. The length of the CDR3 is 13 residues. The CDR3 DNA reads as TGTGCCAGCAGTTTGGACCGTTCCTTGGAGCAGTTCTTC. Translation: CASSLDRSLEQFF.